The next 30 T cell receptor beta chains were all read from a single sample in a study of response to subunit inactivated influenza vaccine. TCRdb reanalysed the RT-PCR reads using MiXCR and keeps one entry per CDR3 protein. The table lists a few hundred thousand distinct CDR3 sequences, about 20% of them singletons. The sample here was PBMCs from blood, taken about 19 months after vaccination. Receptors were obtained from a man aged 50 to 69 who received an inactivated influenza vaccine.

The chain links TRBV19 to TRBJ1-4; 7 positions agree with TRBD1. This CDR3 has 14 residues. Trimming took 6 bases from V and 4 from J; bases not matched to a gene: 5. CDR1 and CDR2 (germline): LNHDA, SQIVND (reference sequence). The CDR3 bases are TGTGCCAGTAGATCCGGGACAGTTAATGAAAAACTGTTTTTT. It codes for CASRSGTVNEKLFF.

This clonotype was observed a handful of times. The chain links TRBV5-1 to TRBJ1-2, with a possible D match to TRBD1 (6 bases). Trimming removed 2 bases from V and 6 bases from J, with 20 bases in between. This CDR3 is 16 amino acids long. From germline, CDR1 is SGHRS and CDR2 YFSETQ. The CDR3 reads CASSFLPGVTKNGYTF. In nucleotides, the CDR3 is TGCGCCAGCAGCTTTCTGCCAGGGGTTACCAAAAATGGCTACACCTTC.

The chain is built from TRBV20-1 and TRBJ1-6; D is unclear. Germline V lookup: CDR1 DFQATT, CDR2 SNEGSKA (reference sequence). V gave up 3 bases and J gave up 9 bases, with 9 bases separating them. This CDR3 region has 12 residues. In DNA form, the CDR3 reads TGCAGTGCTAGGCTCCTGATTTCACCCCTCCACTTT. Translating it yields CSARLLISPLHF.

The CDR3 sequence is CASSQEGKNTGELFF. The CDR3 DNA reads as TGCGCCAGCAGCCAAGAGGGGAAGAACACCGGGGAGCTGTTTTTT. This sequence joins TRBV4-3 and TRBJ2-2; D is ambiguous. The CDR3 extends over 15 amino acids. CDR1 and CDR2 from the germline V gene are LGHNA and YSLEER. Trimming removed 0 bases at V and 1 base at J, with 6 bases between.

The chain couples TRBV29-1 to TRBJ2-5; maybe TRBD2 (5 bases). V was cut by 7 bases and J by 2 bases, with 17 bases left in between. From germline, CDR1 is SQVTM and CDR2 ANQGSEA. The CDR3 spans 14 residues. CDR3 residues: CSARGLGPQETQYF. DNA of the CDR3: TGCAGCGCCCGAGGGCTTGGGCCTCAAGAGACCCAGTACTTC.

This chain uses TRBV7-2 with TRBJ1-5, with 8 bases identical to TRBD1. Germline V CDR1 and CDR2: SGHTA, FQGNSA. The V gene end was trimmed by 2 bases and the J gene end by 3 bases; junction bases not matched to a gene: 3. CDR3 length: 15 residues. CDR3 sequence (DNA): TGTGCCAGCAGCTTACGGGGACAGGCCAATCAGCCCCAGCATTTT. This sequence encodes CASSLRGQANQPQHF. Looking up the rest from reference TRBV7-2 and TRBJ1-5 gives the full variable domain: GAGVSQSPSNKVTEKGKDVELRCDPISGHTALYWYRQSLGQGLEFLIYFQGNSAPDKSGLPSDRFSAERTGGSVSTLTIQRTQQEDSAVYLCASSLRGQANQPQHFGDGTRLSIL.

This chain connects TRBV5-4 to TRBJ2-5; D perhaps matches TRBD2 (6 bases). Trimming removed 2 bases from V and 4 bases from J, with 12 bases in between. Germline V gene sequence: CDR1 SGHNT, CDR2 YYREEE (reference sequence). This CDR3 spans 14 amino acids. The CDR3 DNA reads TGTGCCAGCAGCTTCGGGACTCAGATAGAGACCCAGTACTTC. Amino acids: CASSFGTQIETQYF.

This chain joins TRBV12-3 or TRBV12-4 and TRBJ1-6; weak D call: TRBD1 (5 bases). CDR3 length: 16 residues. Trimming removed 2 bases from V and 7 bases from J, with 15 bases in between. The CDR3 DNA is TGTGCCAGCAGTTTAAGAGGGGCAGGAGAAAATTCACCCCTCCACTTT. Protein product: CASSLRGAGENSPLHF.

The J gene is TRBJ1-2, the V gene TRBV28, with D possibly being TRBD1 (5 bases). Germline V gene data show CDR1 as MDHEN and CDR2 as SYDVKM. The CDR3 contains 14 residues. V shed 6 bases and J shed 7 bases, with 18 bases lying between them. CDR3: CASSTPAGLSGYTF. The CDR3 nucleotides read TGTGCCAGCAGCACCCCCGCAGGGCTCAGTGGCTACACCTTC.

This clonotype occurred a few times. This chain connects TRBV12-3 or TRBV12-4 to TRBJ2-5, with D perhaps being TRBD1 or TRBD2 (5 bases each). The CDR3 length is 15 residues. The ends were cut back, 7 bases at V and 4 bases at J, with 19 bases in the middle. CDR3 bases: TGTGCCAGCACCCCGGGACCTACCTTGACAGAGACCCAGTACTTC. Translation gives CASTPGPTLTETQYF.

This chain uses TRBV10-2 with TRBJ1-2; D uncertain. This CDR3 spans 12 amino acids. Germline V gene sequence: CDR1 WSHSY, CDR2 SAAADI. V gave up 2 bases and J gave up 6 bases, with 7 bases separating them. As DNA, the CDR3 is TGCGCCAGCAGTGAGCTACGAGATGGCTACACCTTC. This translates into CASSELRDGYTF.

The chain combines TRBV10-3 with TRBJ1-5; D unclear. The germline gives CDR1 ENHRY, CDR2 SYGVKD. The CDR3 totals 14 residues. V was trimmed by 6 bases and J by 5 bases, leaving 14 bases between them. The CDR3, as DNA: TGTGCCATCAGCGTCGGGCAGAGTTATCAGCCCCAGCATTTT. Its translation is CAISVGQSYQPQHF.

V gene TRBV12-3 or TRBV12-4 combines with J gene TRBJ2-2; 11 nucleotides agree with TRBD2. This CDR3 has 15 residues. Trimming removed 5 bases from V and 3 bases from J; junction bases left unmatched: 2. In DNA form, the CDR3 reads TGTGCCAGCAGTCCTAGCGGGAGGTACACCGGGGAGCTGTTTTTT. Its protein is CASSPSGRYTGELFF.

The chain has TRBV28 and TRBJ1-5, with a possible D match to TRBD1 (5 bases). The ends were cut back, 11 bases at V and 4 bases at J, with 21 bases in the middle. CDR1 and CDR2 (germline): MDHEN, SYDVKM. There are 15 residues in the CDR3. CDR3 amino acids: CAFGPGGDRNQPQHF. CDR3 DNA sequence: TGTGCCTTCGGCCCGGGGGGAGATAGGAATCAGCCCCAGCATTTT.

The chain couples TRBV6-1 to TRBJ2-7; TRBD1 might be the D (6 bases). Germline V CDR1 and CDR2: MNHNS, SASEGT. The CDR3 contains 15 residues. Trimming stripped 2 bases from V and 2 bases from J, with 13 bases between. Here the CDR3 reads CASSEQRQATYEQYF. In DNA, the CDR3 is TGTGCCAGCAGTGAACAAAGACAGGCCACCTACGAGCAGTACTTC.

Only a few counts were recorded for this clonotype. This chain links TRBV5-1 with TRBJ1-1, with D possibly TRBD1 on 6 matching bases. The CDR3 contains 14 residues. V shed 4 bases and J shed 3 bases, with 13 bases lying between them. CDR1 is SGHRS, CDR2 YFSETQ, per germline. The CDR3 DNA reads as TGCGCCAGCAGCCGCAGGGGAGGGGACACTGAAGCTTTCTTT. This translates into CASSRRGGDTEAFF.

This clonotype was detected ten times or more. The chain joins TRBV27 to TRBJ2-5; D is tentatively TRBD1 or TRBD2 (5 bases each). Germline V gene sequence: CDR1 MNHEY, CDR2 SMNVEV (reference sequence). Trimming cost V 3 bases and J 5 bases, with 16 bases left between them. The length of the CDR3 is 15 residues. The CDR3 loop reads CASSLRGAPWETQYF. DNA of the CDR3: TGTGCCAGCAGTTTGAGGGGCGCGCCTTGGGAGACCCAGTACTTC.

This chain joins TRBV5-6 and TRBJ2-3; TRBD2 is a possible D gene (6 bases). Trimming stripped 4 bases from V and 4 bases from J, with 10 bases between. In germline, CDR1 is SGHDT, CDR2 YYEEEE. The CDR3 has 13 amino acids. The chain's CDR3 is CASSPGLADTQYF. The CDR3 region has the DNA TGTGCCAGCAGCCCGGGACTTGCAGATACGCAGTATTTT.

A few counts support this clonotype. The CDR3 protein is CASSYFGSWETQYF. As DNA, the CDR3 is TGTGCCAGCAGTTACTTTGGGTCGTGGGAGACCCAGTACTTC. The V and J genes are TRBV6-5 and TRBJ2-5; the D is unclear. CDR1 is MNHEY and CDR2 is SVGAGI in the germline V gene. This CDR3 has 14 residues. Trimming removed 1 base at V and 5 bases at J, with 11 bases between.

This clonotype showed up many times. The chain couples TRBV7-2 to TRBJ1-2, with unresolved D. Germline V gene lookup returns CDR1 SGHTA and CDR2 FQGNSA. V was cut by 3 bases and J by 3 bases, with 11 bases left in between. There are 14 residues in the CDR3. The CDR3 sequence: CASSFGHLDYGYTF. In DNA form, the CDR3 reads TGTGCCAGCAGCTTTGGCCATTTAGACTATGGCTACACCTTC.

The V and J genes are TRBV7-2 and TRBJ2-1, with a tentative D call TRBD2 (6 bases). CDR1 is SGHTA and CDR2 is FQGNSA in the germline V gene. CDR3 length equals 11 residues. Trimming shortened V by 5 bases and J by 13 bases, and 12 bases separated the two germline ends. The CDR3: CASSTRTNQFF. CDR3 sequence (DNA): TGTGCCAGCAGCACCCGGACTAACCAGTTCTTC.

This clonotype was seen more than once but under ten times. Written as DNA, the CDR3 is TGTGCTATTAGGGGGGCGAGCAATCAGCCCCAGCATTTT. Translated, it gives CAIRGASNQPQHF. The chain uses TRBV7-9 and TRBJ1-5; D is possibly TRBD1 (6 bases). The CDR3 is 13 amino acids. The germline V gene encodes CDR1 SEHNR and CDR2 FQNEAQ (reference sequence).

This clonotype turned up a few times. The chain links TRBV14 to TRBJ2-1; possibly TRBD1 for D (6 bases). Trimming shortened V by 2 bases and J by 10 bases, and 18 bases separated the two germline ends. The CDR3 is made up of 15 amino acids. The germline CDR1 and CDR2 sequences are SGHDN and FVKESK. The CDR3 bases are TGTGCCAGCAGCCAATTGGGGGCTGAGGTCGGGGAGCAGTTCTTC. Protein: CASSQLGAEVGEQFF.

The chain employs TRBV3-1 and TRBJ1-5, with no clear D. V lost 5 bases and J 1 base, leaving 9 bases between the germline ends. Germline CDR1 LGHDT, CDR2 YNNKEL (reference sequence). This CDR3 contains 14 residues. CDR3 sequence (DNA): TGTGCCAGCAGCGCTGCTCGGAGCAATCAGCCCCAGCATTTT. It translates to CASSAARSNQPQHF.

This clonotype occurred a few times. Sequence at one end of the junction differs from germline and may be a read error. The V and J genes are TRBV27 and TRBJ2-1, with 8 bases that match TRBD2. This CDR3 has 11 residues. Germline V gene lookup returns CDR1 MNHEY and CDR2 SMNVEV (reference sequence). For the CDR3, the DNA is TGTGCCAGCAGTTTTGGCGGGAGGCCACGCTTC. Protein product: CASSFGGRPRF.

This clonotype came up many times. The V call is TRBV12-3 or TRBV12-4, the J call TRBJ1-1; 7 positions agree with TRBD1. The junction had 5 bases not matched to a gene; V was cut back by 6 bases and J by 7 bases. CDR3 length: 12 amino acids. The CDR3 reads CASSLQGFEAFF. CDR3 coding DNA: TGTGCCAGCAGCCTACAGGGGTTTGAAGCTTTCTTT.

DNA for the CDR3: TGCAGTGCTAGTGGGGGGGCGCTTGGGAATGAGCAGTTCTTC. Encoded protein: CSASGGALGNEQFF. This chain joins TRBV20-1 and TRBJ2-1; D may be TRBD2 (7 bases). The length of the CDR3 is 14 residues. V was trimmed by 3 bases and J by 7 bases, leaving 16 bases between them. Germline CDR1 DFQATT, CDR2 SNEGSKA (reference sequence).

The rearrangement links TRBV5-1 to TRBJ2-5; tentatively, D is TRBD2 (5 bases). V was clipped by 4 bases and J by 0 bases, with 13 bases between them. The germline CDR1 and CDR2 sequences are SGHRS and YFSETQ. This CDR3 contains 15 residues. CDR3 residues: CASSPGPGNQETQYF. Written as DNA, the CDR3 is TGCGCCAGCAGCCCCGGGCCGGGAAACCAAGAGACCCAGTACTTC.

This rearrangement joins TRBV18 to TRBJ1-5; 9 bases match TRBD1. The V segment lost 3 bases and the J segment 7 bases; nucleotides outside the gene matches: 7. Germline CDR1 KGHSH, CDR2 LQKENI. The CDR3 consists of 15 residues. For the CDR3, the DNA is TGTGCCAGCTCACCCGGGACAGGGATTCAACAGCCCCAGCATTTT. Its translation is CASSPGTGIQQPQHF.

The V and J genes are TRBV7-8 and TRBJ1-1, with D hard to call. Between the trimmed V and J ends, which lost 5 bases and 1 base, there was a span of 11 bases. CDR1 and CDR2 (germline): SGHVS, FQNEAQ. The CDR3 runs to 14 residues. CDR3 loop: CASSPFGQNTEAFF. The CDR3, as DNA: TGTGCCAGCAGCCCCTTCGGGCAGAACACTGAAGCTTTCTTT.